This is a list of T cell receptor beta chains from one sample in a study of T cells after yellow fever vaccination. TCRdb re-analysed the 5' RACE reads in MiXCR, keeping a single row per CDR3 protein. The sample has fewer than 350,000 distinct CDR3 sequences, 3% to 4.5% seen once. Specimen: PBMCs, collected on the day of the yellow fever booster vaccination. These receptor sequences come from a young man who received the YFV17D yellow fever vaccine. Both conserved end residues are part of each CDR3. A D gene is named only where the DNA matches it firmly. Clone size is shown for a subset of rows, as once, few, many or a class of expanded clone.

j_call clone_size d_call v_call cdr3_nt cdr3_aa
TRBJ1-6 - TRBD1 TRBV7-2 TGTGCCAGCAGCGAGACAGGGGCCTATAATTCACCCCTCCACTTT CASSETGAYNSPLHF
TRBJ2-1 many TRBD2 TRBV15 TGTGCCACCAGCAGAGGACTAGCCGGGATCTACAATGAGCAGTTCTTC CATSRGLAGIYNEQFF
TRBJ2-7 many - TRBV6-2/TRBV6-3 TGTGCCAGCACAACCTTAGCCTACGAGCAGTACTTC CASTTLAYEQYF
TRBJ2-1 - TRBD2 TRBV5-1 TGCGCCAGCTGCTTCACTACTAGCGGCGAGCAGTTCTTC CASCFTTSGEQFF
TRBJ1-1 many - TRBV14 TGTGCCAGCAGCCAAGCGATAGGGCTCTCGAACACTGAAGCTTTCTTT CASSQAIGLSNTEAFF
TRBJ2-5 few - TRBV7-9 TGTGCCAGCAGCTTAAGTGCATGGACGCCACAAGAGACCCAGTACTTC CASSLSAWTPQETQYF
TRBJ1-4 many - TRBV20-1 TGCAGTGCTAGAGAATGGGGGTCAACTAATGAAAAACTGTTTTTT CSAREWGSTNEKLFF
TRBJ1-1 many - TRBV6-5 TGTGCCAGCTCGGGGGGGAGTGTGACTGAAGCTTTCTTT CASSGGSVTEAFF
TRBJ1-1 few TRBD1 TRBV7-9 TGTGCCAGCAGCTCCGGGACAGCCGCCTATGGAACTGAAGCTTTCTTT CASSSGTAAYGTEAFF
TRBJ2-7 many - TRBV5-1 TGCGCCAGCAGCGTAGAGCTGGGGCGTGACGAGCAGTACTTC CASSVELGRDEQYF
TRBJ1-1 many TRBD1 TRBV4-2 TGTGCCAGCAAGAATCCGGGACAGGGGCTGAACACTGAAGCTTTCTTT CASKNPGQGLNTEAFF
TRBJ2-4 many - TRBV7-2 TGTGCCAGCAGCTCGCGACTGGCAAACATTCAGTACTTC CASSSRLANIQYF
TRBJ2-2 - TRBD2 TRBV4-3 TGCGCCAGCAGCCGGCTAGCGGGGGGCCCCTGGGTCGGGGAGCTGTTTTTT CASSRLAGGPWVGELFF
TRBJ1-5 - - TRBV19 TGTGCCAGTAGCCCCCGGGTTGGGGTATATAGCAATCAGCCCCAGCATTTT CASSPRVGVYSNQPQHF
TRBJ2-3 few - TRBV20-1 TGCAGTGCTAGTACCCCTTGGGATACGCAGTATTTT CSASTPWDTQYF
TRBJ2-1 - TRBD1 TRBV30 TGTGCCTGGAGTCCGACAGGGGGCCCATACAATGAGCAGTTCTTC CAWSPTGGPYNEQFF
TRBJ2-3 few - TRBV25-1 TGTGCCAGCAGTGCCTTCGAGGGGGGCACAGATACGCAGTATTTT CASSAFEGGTDTQYF
TRBJ2-1 few TRBD1 TRBV5-1 TGCGCCAGCAGCTTGGGGGGACAGGGGTATGAGCAGTTCTTC CASSLGGQGYEQFF
TRBJ2-6 few TRBD1 TRBV20-1 TGCAGTGCTTACACAGGGGCTGGGGCCAACGTCCTGACTTTC CSAYTGAGANVLTF
TRBJ2-3 many TRBD1 TRBV14 TGTGCCAGCAGCCTACACAGGGGGCCTAACACAGATACGCAGTATTTT CASSLHRGPNTDTQYF
TRBJ2-1 few - TRBV6-6 TGTGCCAGCAGCCCCGTGGTTCAGACGGGAAATGAGCAGTTCTTC CASSPVVQTGNEQFF
TRBJ1-2 - - TRBV6-5 TGTGCCAGCGCGGAGGGGGACTATGGCTACACCTTC CASAEGDYGYTF
TRBJ2-5 few - TRBV19 TGTGCCAGTAGTATAGCGGGACCTCCAGTAACCCAGTACTTC CASSIAGPPVTQYF
TRBJ1-1 few - TRBV3-1 TGTGCCAGCAGCCAATCCACTGAAGCTTTCTTT CASSQSTEAFF
TRBJ2-3 - - TRBV6-2/TRBV6-3 TGTGCCAGCAGTTACCCTAGTTGGGATACGCAGTATTTT CASSYPSWDTQYF
TRBJ2-4 few TRBD2 TRBV7-2 TGTGCCAGCAGCTCACGACTAGCGGGGGGGACCACACAGTACTTC CASSSRLAGGTTQYF
TRBJ2-5 many - TRBV4-3 TGCGCCAGCAGCCAAGATTGGCAGACCCAGTACTTC CASSQDWQTQYF
TRBJ1-1 few - TRBV5-6 TGTGCCAGCAGCGCGGTAGGCGAGAACACTGAAGCTTTCTTT CASSAVGENTEAFF
TRBJ1-5 many TRBD1 TRBV6-6 TGTGCCAGCAGCAAAACAGGGGGCGGGCAGCCCCAGCATTTT CASSKTGGGQPQHF
TRBJ2-3 - - TRBV7-2 TGTGCCAGCAGCGAAGCGAGCCCCGGGGGCACAGATACGCAGTATTTT CASSEASPGGTDTQYF
TRBJ1-2 few - TRBV5-1 TGCGCCAGCAGCCCGTCGGGAGGGACCTATGGCTACACCTTC CASSPSGGTYGYTF
TRBJ2-1 many TRBD2 TRBV4-3 TGCGCCAGCAGTCGACCCGGGACTAGCGGGTTCTCTGAGCAGTTCTTC CASSRPGTSGFSEQFF
TRBJ2-1 - - TRBV7-9 TGTGCCAGCACCAACAGCGCGGAGGGCCCCTATTCAGGGCAGTTCTTC CASTNSAEGPYSGQFF
TRBJ1-2 few - TRBV10-2 TGCGCCTCGGGCGACAGTAATGGCTACACCTTC CASGDSNGYTF
TRBJ2-3 many - TRBV4-1 TGCGCCAGCAGCCAAGATCTGGGGGCAGATACGCAGTATTTT CASSQDLGADTQYF
TRBJ2-5 few - TRBV4-3 TGCGCCAGCAGCGAGGAAGGGAGGGAGACCCAGTACTTC CASSEEGRETQYF
TRBJ2-7 many TRBD2 TRBV20-1 TGCAGTGCTACAGCGGGGGAGCACTACGAGCAGTACTTC CSATAGEHYEQYF
TRBJ2-5 - - TRBV9 TGTGCCAGCAGCCCCTCGGGACTCGACCAAGAGACCCAGTACTTC CASSPSGLDQETQYF
TRBJ2-5 few - TRBV5-6 TGTGCCAGCAGCCGGGACATGCAAGAGACCCAGTACTTC CASSRDMQETQYF
TRBJ2-4 many - TRBV7-2 TGTGCCAGCAGCTCCCCCGTACTAGCCAAAAACATTCAGTACTTC CASSSPVLAKNIQYF
TRBJ1-2 - TRBD1 TRBV29-1 TGCAGCGTTGAAAAGGGGACAGGCTACGGCTACACCTTC CSVEKGTGYGYTF
TRBJ2-2 many - TRBV2 TGTGCCAGCAGTTCGGAGAACACCGGGGAGCTGTTTTTT CASSSENTGELFF